Presented here are 10 T cell receptor beta chains from one specimen sequenced in a study of blood T cell repertoires in COVID-19. Data came from immunoSEQ multiplex PCR; TCRdb stores just in-frame clones and leaves some out. The repertoire holds over 300,000 clones, with roughly 89% as singletons. The specimen sequenced was peripheral blood. These receptor sequences come from a man aged 18-30 years with active or convalescent COVID-19.

This clone was observed a handful of times. The chain uses TRBV29-1 and TRBJ1-1; 11 nucleotides line up with TRBD1. V lost 3 bases and J lost 7; bases outside the gene matches: 10. The germline CDR1 and CDR2 sequences are SQVTM and ANQGSEA. The CDR3 is made up of 15 amino acids. CDR3 DNA: TGCAGCGTTGACAAGGGACAGGGGGGCTTGAGTGAAGCTTTCTTT. This encodes CSVDKGQGGLSEAFF.

The count of this clone is one. The CDR3 DNA is TGCAGCGTCCAATATGGCTACACCTTC. This encodes CSVQYGYTF. The J gene is TRBJ1-2, the V gene TRBV29-1; D unclear. Germline V CDR1 and CDR2: SQVTM, ANQGSEA. This CDR3 is built from 9 residues. The germline V and J ends were trimmed by 6 bases and 5 bases, with 4 bases remaining between them.

This clone was recorded only once. The genes are TRBV28 and TRBJ2-7; D is perhaps TRBD1 (6 bases). The CDR3 covers 14 residues. V was clipped by 6 bases and J by 2 bases, with 14 bases between them. The germline V gene encodes CDR1 MDHEN and CDR2 SYDVKM. This chain's CDR3 is CASSNTGLAYEQYF. In nucleotides, the CDR3 is TGTGCCAGCAGCAACACAGGGTTGGCCTACGAGCAGTACTTC.

The chain uses TRBV4-3 and TRBJ2-1; TRBD1 matches at 9 bases. CDR3 length: 15 amino acids. Germline V CDR1 and CDR2: LGHNA, YSLEER. V was pared by 1 base and J by 9 bases, with 7 bases of the junction left unmatched. CDR3 sequence reads: CASSQAGQGMSEQFF. Here the CDR3 DNA reads TGCGCCAGCAGCCAAGCTGGACAGGGGATGAGTGAGCAGTTCTTC.

This chain connects TRBV5-1 to TRBJ2-1, with D perhaps matching TRBD1 (6 bases). The CDR3 spans 14 residues. The germline gives CDR1 SGHRS, CDR2 YFSETQ. V was pared by 3 bases and J by 8 bases, with 15 bases between. Written as DNA, the CDR3 is TGCGCCAGCAGCTCCCAGGGGATAGGGGATGAGCAGTTCTTC. This sequence encodes CASSSQGIGDEQFF.

The chain links TRBV28 to TRBJ1-2; TRBD1 matches 7 bases. In germline, CDR1 is MDHEN, CDR2 SYDVKM. V was pared by 4 bases and J by 5 bases, with 13 bases of the junction left unmatched. The CDR3 spans 16 residues. This chain's CDR3 is CASSYSGTVGHYGYTF. CDR3 bases: TGTGCCAGCAGTTACTCCGGGACAGTGGGACATTATGGCTACACCTTC.

This rearrangement joins TRBV9 to TRBJ2-3; 8 bases map to TRBD2. Germline V gene data show CDR1 as SGDLS and CDR2 as YYNGEE. The CDR3 runs 16 residues. V lost 0 bases to trimming and J lost 4 bases; unmatched junction nucleotides: 7. CDR3 amino acids: CASSVALAGVSDTQYF. The CDR3 nucleotides are TGTGCCAGCAGCGTAGCTCTAGCGGGTGTGTCAGATACGCAGTATTTT.

This rearrangement joins TRBV9 to TRBJ2-7, with a possible D match to TRBD2 (5 bases). The ends were cut back, 0 bases at V and 3 bases at J, with 10 bases in the middle. This CDR3 region has 14 residues. CDR1 is SGDLS, CDR2 YYNGEE, per germline. CDR3 nucleotide sequence: TGTGCCAGCAGCGTAGCCCCTGGAGGCTACGAGCAGTACTTC. Translating it yields CASSVAPGGYEQYF.

The chain joins TRBV7-9 to TRBJ1-5; D might be TRBD1 (5 bases). The CDR3 consists of 15 residues. V dropped 4 bases and J dropped 4 bases, with 14 bases sitting between them. Germline V lookup: CDR1 SEHNR, CDR2 FQNEAQ (reference sequence). CDR3 loop: CASSSLGRGNQPQHF. DNA for the CDR3: TGTGCCAGCAGCTCTCTTGGACGGGGGAATCAGCCCCAGCATTTT.

The chain joins TRBV19 to TRBJ2-1; D possibly corresponds to TRBD2 (6 bases). Trimming shortened V by 4 bases and J by 9 bases, and 16 bases separated the two germline ends. The CDR3 sequence is 14 residues long. Germline lookup yields CDR1 LNHDA and CDR2 SQIVND (reference sequence). The CDR3 here is CASSRETSGFEQFF. DNA for the CDR3: TGTGCCAGTAGTAGGGAGACTAGTGGATTTGAGCAGTTCTTC.